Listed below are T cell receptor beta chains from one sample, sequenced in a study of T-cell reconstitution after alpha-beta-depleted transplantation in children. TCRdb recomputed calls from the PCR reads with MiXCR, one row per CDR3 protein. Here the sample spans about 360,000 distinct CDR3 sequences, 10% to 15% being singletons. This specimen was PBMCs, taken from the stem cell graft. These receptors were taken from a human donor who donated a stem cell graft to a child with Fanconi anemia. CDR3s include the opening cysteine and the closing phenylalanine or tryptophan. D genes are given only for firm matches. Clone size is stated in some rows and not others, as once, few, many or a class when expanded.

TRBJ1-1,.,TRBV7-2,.,CASSFLRNTEAFF,TGTGCCAGCAGCTTCCTCAGGAACACTGAAGCTTTCTTT
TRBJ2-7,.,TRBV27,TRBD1,CASSGVRQGHSYEQYF,TGTGCCAGCAGTGGGGTTCGACAGGGCCACTCCTACGAGCAGTACTTC
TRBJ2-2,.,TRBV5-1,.,CASSPGQDSGELFF,TGCGCCAGCAGCCCGGGGCAGGACTCCGGGGAGCTGTTTTTT
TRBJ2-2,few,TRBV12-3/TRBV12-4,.,CASVKGVDTGELFF,TGTGCCAGCGTAAAGGGAGTCGACACCGGGGAGCTGTTTTTT
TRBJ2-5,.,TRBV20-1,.,CSARGVGIETQYF,TGCAGTGCTAGAGGGGTCGGAATAGAGACCCAGTACTTC
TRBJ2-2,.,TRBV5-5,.,CASSSAVWESGELFF,TGTGCCAGCAGCTCGGCAGTATGGGAGTCCGGGGAGCTGTTTTTT
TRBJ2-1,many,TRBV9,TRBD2,CASSPRGGQAEQFF,TGTGCCAGCAGCCCTCGGGGGGGGCAGGCTGAGCAGTTCTTC
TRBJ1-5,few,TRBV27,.,CASSLGGVYSNQPQHF,TGTGCCAGCAGTTTGGGGGGGGTCTATAGCAATCAGCCCCAGCATTTT
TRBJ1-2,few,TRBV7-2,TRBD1,CASSRGVGGPYGYTF,TGTGCCAGCAGCCGGGGCGTAGGGGGCCCCTATGGCTACACCTTC
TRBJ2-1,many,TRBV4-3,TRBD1,CASSFRQGGYNEQFF,TGCGCCAGCAGCTTCCGACAGGGGGGATACAATGAGCAGTTCTTC
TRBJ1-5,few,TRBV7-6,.,CASSPHPGRVGQPQHF,TGTGCCAGCAGCCCCCACCCGGGCAGGGTAGGACAGCCCCAGCATTTT
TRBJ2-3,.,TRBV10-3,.,CAISPDSGVTDTQYF,TGTGCCATCAGTCCCGATAGCGGAGTCACAGATACGCAGTATTTT
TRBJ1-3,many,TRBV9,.,CASSVGLLDPQDF,TGTGCCAGCAGCGTGGGACTCTTGGACCCGCAGGATTTT
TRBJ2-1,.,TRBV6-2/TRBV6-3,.,CASRRHRARSSYNEQFF,TGTGCCAGCAGGAGGCACAGGGCACGCAGCTCCTACAATGAGCAGTTCTTC
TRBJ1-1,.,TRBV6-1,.,CASSGPTTEAFF,TGTGCCAGCAGTGGGCCCACCACGGAAGCTTTCTTT
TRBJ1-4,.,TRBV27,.,CASRPRVYEKLFF,TGTGCCAGCAGGCCCCGGGTCTATGAAAAACTGTTTTTT
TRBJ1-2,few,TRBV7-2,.,CASSWAADLLGYTF,TGTGCCAGCAGCTGGGCAGCGGACCTTCTTGGCTACACCTTC
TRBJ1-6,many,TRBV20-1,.,CSARDLGVNSPLHF,TGCAGTGCTAGAGACCTGGGAGTAAATTCACCCCTCCACTTT
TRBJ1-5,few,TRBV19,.,CASSRRGRDQPQHF,TGTGCCAGTAGCCGCCGGGGTCGAGATCAGCCCCAGCATTTT
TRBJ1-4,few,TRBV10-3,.,CAISGTSKEKLFF,TGTGCCATCTCCGGGACCTCGAAGGAAAAACTGTTTTTT
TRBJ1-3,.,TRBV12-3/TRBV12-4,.,CASSHPGDGEFGNTIYF,TGTGCCAGCAGTCATCCCGGGGACGGAGAGTTTGGAAACACCATATATTTT
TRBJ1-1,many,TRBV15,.,CATSRDRRPEAFF,TGTGCCACCAGCAGAGACAGACGTCCTGAAGCTTTCTTT
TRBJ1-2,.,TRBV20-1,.,CCARDIGVGIYGYTF,TGCTGTGCTAGGGATATAGGGGTAGGAATCTATGGCTACACCTTC
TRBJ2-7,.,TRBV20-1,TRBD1,CSARDRTGYEEQYF,TGCAGTGCTAGAGATAGGACAGGGTACGAGGAGCAGTACTTC